This T cell receptor beta chain stems from a study of graft-versus-host responses after intestinal transplantation. On the study more broadly: Isolated intestinal, liver-intestinal, or multivisceral transplants had been given to the recipients.

Assay used: immunoSEQ multiplex PCR; TCRdb lists only in-frame clones, some missing. This sample yields over 80,000 clones, of which 91% are seen a single time; under 0.2% belongs to the top ten. With respect to this clone: Its specificity is not known.

The germline V gene encodes CDR1 SGHAT and CDR2 FQNNGV. The CDR3 consists of 15 residues. V lost 7 bases, J lost 0 bases, and 13 bases lay in between. This specimen was unstimulated CD4+ T cells sorted from spleen or lymph node cells, taken before transplant. The V gene is TRBV11-2, the J gene TRBJ2-1; D may be TRBD1 (6 bases). The receptor comes from a human donor who was the organ donor for an intestinal transplant. The CDR3 DNA reads as TGTGCCAGCACCAGGGGCCCAACCTCCTACAATGAGCAGTTCTTC. Translation: CASTRGPTSYNEQFF. Combining the CDR3 with reference TRBV11-2 and TRBJ2-1 gives the whole variable domain EAGVAQSPRYKIIEKRQSVAFWCNPISGHATLYWYQQILGQGPKLLIQFQNNGVVDDSQLPKDRFSAERLKGVDSTLKIQPAKLEDSAVYLCASTRGPTSYNEQFFGPGTRLTVL.